This record covers a single T cell receptor beta chain. Its antigen remains unidentified. These data originate in a study of T-cell memory formation after mild COVID-19. Study results and caveats: The appearance of some responding clones in pre-infection memory suggested that cross-reactive memory joined. Contracting CD4+ clones were located mainly in CM and EM, and CD8+ clones in EMRA. From day 15 to 85, contracting clones were balanced between CD4 and CD8, whereas later expanders leaned toward CD4+.

Trimming at V came to 7 bases and at J to 5 bases, leaving 11 bases not matched to a gene. This CDR3 has 15 amino acids. CDR1 and CDR2 (germline): SEHNR, FQNEAQ (reference sequence). 5'RACE primed at constant segments yielded TCR alpha and TCR beta cDNA libraries bearing sample barcodes and UMIs. TCRdb re-called the 5' RACE reads through MiXCR, storing one row per CDR3 protein. Of roughly 450,000 distinct CDR3 sequences listed, 15% to 20% are singletons. Sequenced input: PBMCs or a T cell subset sorted from them (not recorded which). The receptor was isolated from an adult woman who had mild COVID-19 (a few samples of this study predate the infection). Cell type and time point are not known. The chain couples TRBV7-9 to TRBJ2-3, with TRBD2 matching 8 bases. In DNA form, the CDR3 reads TGTGCCAGCACCCCGGGGGGGGCACGGGTAGATACGCAGTATTTT. It codes for CASTPGGARVDTQYF.